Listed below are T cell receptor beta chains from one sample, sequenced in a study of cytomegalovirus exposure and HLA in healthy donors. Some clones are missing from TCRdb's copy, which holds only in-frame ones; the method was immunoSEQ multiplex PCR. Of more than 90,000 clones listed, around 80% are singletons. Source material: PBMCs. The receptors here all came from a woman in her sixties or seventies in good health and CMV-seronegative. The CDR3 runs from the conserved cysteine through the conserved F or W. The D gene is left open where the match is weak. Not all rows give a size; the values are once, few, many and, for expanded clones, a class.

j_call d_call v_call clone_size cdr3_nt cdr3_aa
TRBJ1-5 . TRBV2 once TGTGCCAGCAGTGACGAGGGAACCAATCAGCCCCAGCATTTT CASSDEGTNQPQHF
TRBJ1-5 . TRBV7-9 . TGTGCCAGCAGCTTATCTTATCAGCCCCAGCATTTT CASSLSYQPQHF
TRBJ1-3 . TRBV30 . TGTGCCTGGGACAGAGAAGACGGTACTGGAAACACCATATATTTT CAWDREDGTGNTIYF
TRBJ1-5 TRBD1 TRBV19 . TGTGCCAGTAGTCCAGAAGGGACAGGAGGCAATCAGCCCCAGCATTTT CASSPEGTGGNQPQHF
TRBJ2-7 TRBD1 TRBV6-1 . TGTGCCAGCAGGGCCGGACAGGGGGCCTCCTACGAGCAGTACTTC CASRAGQGASYEQYF
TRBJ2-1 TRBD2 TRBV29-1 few TGCAGCGTTGGGGGAGGCGGGGGGTATAGGAATGAGCAGTTCTTC CSVGGGGGYRNEQFF
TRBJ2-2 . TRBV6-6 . TGTGCCAGCAGGCCTATGAGCTCCGGGGAGCTGTTTTTT CASRPMSSGELFF
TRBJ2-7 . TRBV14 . TGTGCCAGCAGCCAAGATGTCAGGGGGGACGAGCAGTACTTC CASSQDVRGDEQYF
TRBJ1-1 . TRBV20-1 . TGCAGTGCTAGACCAGGCACTGAAGCTTTCTTT CSARPGTEAFF
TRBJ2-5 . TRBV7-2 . TGTGCCAGCAGTTTAAACCCAGGGGAGACCCAGTACTTC CASSLNPGETQYF
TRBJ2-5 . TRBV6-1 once TGTGCCAGCAGTGACCTGTGGGGCCTCCAAGAGACCCAGTACTTC CASSDLWGLQETQYF
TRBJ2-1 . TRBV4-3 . TGCGCCAGCAGCAGGGAAGGGGTCTCCTACAATGAGCAGTTCTTC CASSREGVSYNEQFF
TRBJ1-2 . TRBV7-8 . TGTGCCAGCAGCTTAGACCCAGGGGTGGCCTATGGCTACACCTTC CASSLDPGVAYGYTF
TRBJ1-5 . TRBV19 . TGTGCCAGTAAGATCGGGGGGCCCGACAGCAATCAGCCCCAGCATTTT CASKIGGPDSNQPQHF
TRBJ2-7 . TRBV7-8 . TGTGCCAGCAGCTTAGAGTTGTCCCCTCTTCAGGGCGAGCAGTACTTC CASSLELSPLQGEQYF
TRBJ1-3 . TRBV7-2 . TGTGCCAGCAGCTCGAGGTTGGGTAACACCATATATTTT CASSSRLGNTIYF
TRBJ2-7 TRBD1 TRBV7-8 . TGTGCCAGCAGCCCTGGACAGGGAGGCGACGAGCAGTACTTC CASSPGQGGDEQYF
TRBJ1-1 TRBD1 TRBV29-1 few TGCAGCGGGGGACAGGGCGCTCTGAACACTGAAGCTTTCTTT CSGGQGALNTEAFF
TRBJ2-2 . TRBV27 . TGTGCCAGCAGTTTATTTCTATCTCGGGCCGGGGAGCTGTTTTTT CASSLFLSRAGELFF
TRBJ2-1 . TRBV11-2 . TGTGCCAGCAGCTTTTCCGGGGGTGAGCAGTTCTTC CASSFSGGEQFF
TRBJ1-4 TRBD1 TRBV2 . TGTGCCAGCAGAGCAGGGGGTATGGCTAATGAAAAACTGTTTTTT CASRAGGMANEKLFF
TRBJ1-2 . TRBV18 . TGTGCCAGCTCACCACCTAACGGGGTCGGGGGCTATGGCTACACCTTC CASSPPNGVGGYGYTF
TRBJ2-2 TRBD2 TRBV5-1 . TGCGCCAGCAGCCCCCGGGTAGCGGGGGACACCGGGGAGCTGTTTTTT CASSPRVAGDTGELFF
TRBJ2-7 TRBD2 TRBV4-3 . TGCGCCAGCAGCCAAGCGGGAGGGAACTTCTACGAGCAGTACTTC CASSQAGGNFYEQYF
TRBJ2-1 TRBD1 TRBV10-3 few TGTGCCATCAGATCACTAGGGACAGGCCACTCCTACAATGAGCAGTTCTTC CAIRSLGTGHSYNEQFF
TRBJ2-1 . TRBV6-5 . TGTGCCAGCAGTCCCGGGGTTAGCGGATACAATGAGCAGTTCTTC CASSPGVSGYNEQFF
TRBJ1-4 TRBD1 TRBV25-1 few TGTGCCAGCAGTTCATTATTGCGGACAGGATATGAAAAACTGTTTTTT CASSSLLRTGYEKLFF
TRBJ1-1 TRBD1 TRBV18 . TGTGCCAGCTCACCGGGACAGGCCGGAGGGGCTTTCTTT CASSPGQAGGAFF
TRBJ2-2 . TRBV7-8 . TGTGCCAGCAGCTCGGAGACGTACACCGGGGAGCTGTTTTTT CASSSETYTGELFF
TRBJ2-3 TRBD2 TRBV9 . TGTGCCAGCAGCGCGGGGAGTAGCGGGGCGCTAACAGATACGCAGTATTTT CASSAGSSGALTDTQYF
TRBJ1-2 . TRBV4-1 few TGCGCCAGCAGCCAAGGAGACAGCCACTATGGCTACACCTTC CASSQGDSHYGYTF
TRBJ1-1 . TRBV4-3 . TGCGCCAGCAGCCAAAACAGGCTTATGAACACTGAAGCTTTCTTT CASSQNRLMNTEAFF
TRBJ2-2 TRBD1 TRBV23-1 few TGCGCCAGCAGTCAACCCAGGGGGCAAACCGGGGAGCTGTTTTTT CASSQPRGQTGELFF
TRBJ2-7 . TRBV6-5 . TGTGCCAGCAGTACTCAGGATTACGAGCAGTACTTC CASSTQDYEQYF
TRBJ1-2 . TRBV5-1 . TGCGCCAGCAGCTTGGGGGCGAGCTATGGCTACACCTTC CASSLGASYGYTF
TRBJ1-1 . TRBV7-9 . TGTGCCAGCAGCTTAGACTCGGTTGAAGCTTTCTTT CASSLDSVEAFF
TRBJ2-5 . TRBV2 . TGTGCCAGGGGGGGAAGCGAGACCCAGTACTTC CARGGSETQYF
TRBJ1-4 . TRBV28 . TGTGCCAGCAGTTTAGTAACAGCAACTAATGAAAAACTGTTTTTT CASSLVTATNEKLFF
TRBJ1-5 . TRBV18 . TGTGCCAGCTCACCGGAGGGAGGGCAGCCCCAGCATTTT CASSPEGGQPQHF
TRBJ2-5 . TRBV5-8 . TGTGCCAGCAGCTTGGCGGTGTGGGCTACAGAGCAAGAGACCCAGTACTTC CASSLAVWATEQETQYF
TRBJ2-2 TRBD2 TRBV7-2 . TGTGCCAGCAGCTTAGGACTAGCGGGGGAAAACACCGGGGAGCTGTTTTTT CASSLGLAGENTGELFF
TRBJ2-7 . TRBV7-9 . TGTGCCAGCAGCTTGGCAGGGGGGAGCTACGAGCAGTACTTC CASSLAGGSYEQYF
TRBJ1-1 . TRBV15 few TGTGCCACCAGCAGCAAGAGACAGGCTGAAGCTTTCTTT CATSSKRQAEAFF
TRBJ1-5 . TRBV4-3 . TGCGCCAGCAGCCCGAGCGCCCATCAGCCCCAGCATTTT CASSPSAHQPQHF
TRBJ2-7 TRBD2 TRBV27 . TGTGCCAGCAGTTTGGGGGGGTACGGCTCCTACGAGCAGTACTTC CASSLGGYGSYEQYF
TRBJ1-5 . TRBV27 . TGTGCCAGCAGTTTGGACATTCAGCAGCCCCAGCATTTT CASSLDIQQPQHF
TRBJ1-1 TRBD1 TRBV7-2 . TGTGCCAGCAGCTTACGAAGGGGGCAGAACACTGAAGCTTTCTTT CASSLRRGQNTEAFF
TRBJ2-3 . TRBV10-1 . TGCGCCAGCAGTGAGTCCCGGGGAGTCACAGATACGCAGTATTTT CASSESRGVTDTQYF
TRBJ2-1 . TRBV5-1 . TGCGCCAGCAGCAACCGGATGGGGAGTGGTAACAATGAGCAGTTCTTC CASSNRMGSGNNEQFF
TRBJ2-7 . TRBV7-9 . TGTGCCAGCAGCTTACTTGCCTACGAGCAGTACTTC CASSLLAYEQYF
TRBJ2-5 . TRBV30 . TGTGCCTGGAGAACCGCCACCTCCCGGGAGACCCAGTACTTC CAWRTATSRETQYF
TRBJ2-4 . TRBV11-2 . TGTGCCAGCAGCGACGCGGGACGTCTAGCCAAAAACATTCAGTACTTC CASSDAGRLAKNIQYF
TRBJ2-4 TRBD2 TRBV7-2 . TGTGCCAGCAGCGTCTCTAGCGGGAGCGCCAACATTCAGTACTTC CASSVSSGSANIQYF
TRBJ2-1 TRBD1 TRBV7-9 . TGTGCCAGCAACTCCTCCCCATCTCGGGACAGCAACAATGAGCAGTTCTTC CASNSSPSRDSNNEQFF
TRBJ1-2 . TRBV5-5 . TGTGCCAGCAGCGATGACATTAGTTCAGGTGGCTACACCTTC CASSDDISSGGYTF
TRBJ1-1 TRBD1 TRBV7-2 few TGTGCCAGCAGCTTAGGCGGACAGGCGAACACTGAAGCTTTCTTT CASSLGGQANTEAFF
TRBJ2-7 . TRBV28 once TGTGCCAGCAGTTTGCTTGCAGCCCAGGAGGACGAGCAGTACTTC CASSLLAAQEDEQYF